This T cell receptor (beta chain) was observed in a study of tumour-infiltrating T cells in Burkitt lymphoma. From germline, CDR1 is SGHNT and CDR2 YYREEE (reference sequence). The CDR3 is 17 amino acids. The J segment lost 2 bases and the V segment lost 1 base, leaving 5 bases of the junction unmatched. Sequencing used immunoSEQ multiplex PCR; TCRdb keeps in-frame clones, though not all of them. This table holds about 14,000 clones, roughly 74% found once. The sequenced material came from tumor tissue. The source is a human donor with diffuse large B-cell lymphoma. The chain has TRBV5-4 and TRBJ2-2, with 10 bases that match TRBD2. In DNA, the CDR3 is TGTGCCAGCAGCTTGCGGACTAGCGGAAAAAACACCGGGGAGCTGTTTTTT. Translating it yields CASSLRTSGKNTGELFF.